This T cell receptor (beta chain) was found in a study of blood T cell repertoires in COVID-19. Generated by immunoSEQ multiplex PCR, the TCRdb table keeps only in-frame clones and is missing some. The sample includes around 140,000 clones, 77% of them seen just once. Sequencing was carried out using peripheral blood. The clonotype was recovered from a woman aged 45-65 years with active or convalescent COVID-19.

The CDR3 nucleotides read TGTGCCAGCACTGTAGGACTTGAAGCTTTCTTT. Its translation is CASTVGLEAFF. The chain links TRBV12-3 or TRBV12-4 to TRBJ1-1; unclear D gene. This CDR3 contains 11 residues. V lost 7 bases to trimming and J lost 7 bases, with 10 bases between them.